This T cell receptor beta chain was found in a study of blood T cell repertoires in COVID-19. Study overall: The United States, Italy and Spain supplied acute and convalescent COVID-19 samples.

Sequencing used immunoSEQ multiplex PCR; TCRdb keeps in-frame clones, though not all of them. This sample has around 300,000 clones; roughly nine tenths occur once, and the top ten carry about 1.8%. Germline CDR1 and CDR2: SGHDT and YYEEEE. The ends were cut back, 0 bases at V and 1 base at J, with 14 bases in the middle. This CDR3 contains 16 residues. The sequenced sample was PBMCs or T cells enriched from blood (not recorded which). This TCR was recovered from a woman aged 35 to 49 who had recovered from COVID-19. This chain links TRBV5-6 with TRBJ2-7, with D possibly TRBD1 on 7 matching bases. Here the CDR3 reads CASSLAGRGASYEQYF. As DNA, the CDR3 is TGTGCCAGCAGCTTGGCTGGCAGGGGGGCTTCCTACGAGCAGTACTTC.